A single sample gave rise to the 18 T cell receptor beta chains below, sequenced in a study of blood T cells in healthy people across ages. Sample-barcoded 5' priming and a J-beta primer mix drove a second PCR of about 6 to 12 cycles. TCRdb itself ran the 5' RACE reads through MiXCR, one entry per CDR3 protein. The sample lists more than 1.4 million distinct CDR3 sequences; about 40% were seen once. The sample was blood. The receptors shown here come from a woman in her late teens or twenties in good health.

This clonotype was seen at least ten times. The genes are TRBV29-1 and TRBJ2-7, with D possibly being TRBD1 or TRBD2 (5 bases each). Germline loops: CDR1 SQVTM, CDR2 ANQGSEA. Trimming removed 1 base at V and 2 bases at J, with 12 bases between. The CDR3 covers 14 residues. For the CDR3, the DNA is TGCAGCGTTGAAGTAGGGACGGAAACCTACGAGCAGTACTTC. Its protein product is CSVEVGTETYEQYF.

The chain employs TRBV5-6 and TRBJ2-5; D is undetermined. CDR3 length equals 12 residues. The V gene lost 4 bases and the J gene lost 11 bases, with 15 bases spanning the gap. Germline CDR1 and CDR2: SGHDT and YYEEEE. CDR3 coding DNA: TGTGCCAGCAGCGTGAGCGACAATGAGCAGTACTTC. This codes for CASSVSDNEQYF. The whole variable domain, filled in from reference TRBV5-6 and TRBJ2-5, reads DAGVTQSPTHLIKTRGQQVTLRCSPKSGHDTVSWYQQALGQGPQFIFQYYEEEERQRGNFPDRFSGHQFPNYSSELNVNALLLGDSALYLCASSVSDNEQYFGPGTRLLVL.

This clonotype was found once. The chain employs TRBV7-9 and TRBJ1-1; D not certain. Germline CDR1 and CDR2: SEHNR and FQNEAQ (reference sequence). This CDR3 has 15 amino acids. V dropped 7 bases and J dropped 2 bases, with 17 bases sitting between them. Here the CDR3 reads CASNPGLRPNTEAFF. The CDR3 DNA is TGTGCCAGCAACCCGGGTCTCCGGCCCAACACTGAAGCTTTCTTT. Variable domain in full (rest from reference TRBV7-9 and TRBJ1-1): DTGVSQNPRHKITKRGQNVTFRCDPISEHNRLYWYRQTLGQGPEFLTYFQNEAQLEKSRLLSDRFSAERPKGSFSTLEIQRTEQGDSAMYLCASNPGLRPNTEAFFGQGTRLTVV.

The V call is TRBV29-1, the J call TRBJ2-2; D may be TRBD2 (6 bases). CDR1 SQVTM and CDR2 ANQGSEA come from the germline V gene. The CDR3 is 13 residues long. V was trimmed by 3 bases and J by 7 bases, leaving 12 bases between them. The CDR3 DNA sequence: TGCAGCGTTGAGGAGGGAGGTGGCGGGGAGCTGTTTTTT. Its protein is CSVEEGGGGELFF.

This chain uses TRBV7-2 with TRBJ2-1; 10 bases map to TRBD2. From germline, CDR1 is SGHTA and CDR2 FQGNSA. Trimming removed 6 bases from V and 4 bases from J; junction bases left unmatched: 9. This CDR3 contains 16 residues. CDR3 in amino acids: CASRLWASGGYNEQFF. The CDR3 DNA sequence: TGTGCCAGCAGGTTGTGGGCTAGCGGGGGATACAATGAGCAGTTCTTC.

This clonotype was counted ten times or more. One junction end disagrees with the germline gene, perhaps due to a read error. The chain employs TRBV5-1 and TRBJ2-1; D assignment may be TRBD1 or TRBD2 (5 bases each). Per the germline V gene, CDR1 is SGHRS and CDR2 is YFSETQ. CDR3 size: 13 residues. This chain's CDR3 is CASSLAGSNEQFF. The CDR3, as DNA: TGTGCCAGCAGCTTGGCAGGGAGCAATGAGCAGTTCTTC.

The rearrangement joins TRBV20-1 to TRBJ2-5; D possibly corresponds to TRBD2 (5 bases). The CDR3 is 12 residues long. Germline-derived CDR1 and CDR2 are DFQATT and SNEGSKA (reference sequence). Deletions cut 3 bases from V and 5 bases from J, with 10 bases between. CDR3 bases: TGCAGTGCTAGTGGGCTAGCTGAGACCCAGTACTTC. Translating it yields CSASGLAETQYF.

The chain's CDR3 is CASSPGVGAFF. DNA of the CDR3: TGTGCCAGCAGCCCGGGAGTCGGGGCTTTCTTT. The rearrangement uses TRBV7-9 and TRBJ1-1; D uncertain. The CDR3 runs to 11 residues. V lost 5 bases to trimming and J lost 11 bases, with 12 bases between them. The germline CDR1 and CDR2 sequences are SEHNR and FQNEAQ (reference sequence).

The chain joins TRBV7-9 to TRBJ1-1; D uncertain. This CDR3 is built from 15 residues. Trimming took off 1 base at V and 4 bases at J, with 13 bases between the two ends. Germline CDR1 SEHNR, CDR2 FQNEAQ (reference sequence). CDR3 nucleotides: TGTGCCAGCAGCTTAGGGGAAGGGCGCATCACTGAAGCTTTCTTT. Protein: CASSLGEGRITEAFF.

This chain connects TRBV9 to TRBJ2-2, with 12 bases identical to TRBD2. The CDR3 is 16 residues long. After removal of 8 bases from V and 4 bases from J, the junction contained 9 bases not matched to a gene. Germline V gives CDR1 SGDLS, CDR2 YYNGEE. The CDR3 loop is CASQTPGLAGTGELFF. The DNA of the CDR3 is TGTGCCAGTCAAACCCCGGGACTAGCGGGCACCGGGGAGCTGTTTTTT.

CDR3 sequence: CASSSVEREVGTDTQYF. CDR3 sequence (DNA): TGCGCCAGCAGCTCGGTAGAGCGGGAGGTTGGCACAGATACGCAGTATTTT. The chain links TRBV5-1 to TRBJ2-3; 9 bases agree with TRBD2. V dropped 3 bases and J dropped 1; count of bases not matched to a gene: 9. CDR3 length equals 17 residues. The germline V gene has CDR1 SGHRS and CDR2 YFSETQ. Variable domain in full (rest from reference TRBV5-1 and TRBJ2-3): KAGVTQTPRYLIKTRGQQVTLSCSPISGHRSVSWYQQTPGQGLQFLFEYFSETQRNKGNFPGRFSGRQFSNSRSEMNVSTLELGDSALYLCASSSVEREVGTDTQYFGPGTRLTVL.

The chain recombines TRBV15 with TRBJ2-1; TRBD1 aligns across 8 bases. This CDR3 comprises 17 residues. Unmatched junction bases numbered 13, after V lost 0 bases and J lost 9 bases. Germline CDR1 is LNHNV and CDR2 is YYDKDF (reference sequence). CDR3 nucleotide sequence: TGTGCCACCAGCAGAGATCCGCAGGGGGCAACGAGGGGTGAGCAGTTCTTC. This gives the protein CATSRDPQGATRGEQFF. The variable domain in full, completed from reference TRBV15 and TRBJ2-1, reads DAMVIQNPRYQVTQFGKPVTLSCSQTLNHNVMYWYQQKSSQAPKLLFHYYDKDFNNEADTPDNFQSRRPNTSFCFLDIRSPGLGDTAMYLCATSRDPQGATRGEQFFGPGTRLTVL.

This chain joins TRBV11-2 and TRBJ2-5, with 7 bases lining up with TRBD2. The CDR3 sequence is 14 residues long. Trimming removed 5 bases from V and 4 bases from J; junction bases left unmatched: 7. Germline V gene data show CDR1 as SGHAT and CDR2 as FQNNGV. In DNA, the CDR3 is TGTGCCAGCAGCGAACCGGGAGGTCGAGAGACCCAGTACTTC. It codes for CASSEPGGRETQYF.

The J gene is TRBJ2-4, the V gene TRBV19; D possibly corresponds to TRBD2 (5 bases). The DNA end favors TRBJ2-7, so the J call may be wrong. Per the germline V gene, CDR1 is LNHDA and CDR2 is SQIVND (reference sequence). There are 14 residues in the CDR3. In nucleotides, the CDR3 is TGTGCCAGTAGTGGTCGCGGGTCTCCCTACGAGCAGTACTTC. Its protein product is CASSGRGSPYEQYF.

The chain carries TRBV7-3 and TRBJ2-1, with D tentatively TRBD2 (6 bases). The CDR3 spans 16 residues. V lost 4 bases and J 3 bases, leaving 16 bases between the germline ends. The germline gives CDR1 SGHTA, CDR2 FQGTGA. CDR3 DNA: TGTGCCAGCAGCTCAATCCCGGGGGATAACTACAATGAGCAGTTCTTC. Its protein is CASSSIPGDNYNEQFF.

The V and J genes are TRBV12-3 or TRBV12-4 and TRBJ2-7; 8 bases match TRBD1. With V trimmed by 6 bases and J by 0 bases, 7 bases remained unmatched. This CDR3 has 15 residues. CDR3 protein: CASSPDRAFSYEQYF. In DNA, the CDR3 is TGTGCCAGCAGCCCGGACAGGGCCTTCTCCTACGAGCAGTACTTC.

The J gene is TRBJ1-4, the V gene TRBV7-2; D possibly corresponds to TRBD1 (5 bases). CDR1 SGHTA and CDR2 FQGNSA come from the germline V gene. Trimming removed 6 bases at V and 2 bases at J, with 10 bases between. The CDR3 is 14 residues long. This chain's CDR3 is CASRPGRTNEKLFF. For the CDR3, the DNA is TGTGCCAGCAGGCCAGGGCGGACTAATGAAAAACTGTTTTTT.

The V gene is TRBV9, the J gene TRBJ2-3; D assignment may be TRBD1 or TRBD2 (5 bases each). The CDR3 contains 15 residues. Germline loops: CDR1 SGDLS, CDR2 YYNGEE. The V end lost 0 bases, the J end lost 10 bases, and 18 bases lay between the germline ends. The CDR3 nucleotides read TGTGCCAGCAGCGTAGCGCCGTGGGACCCCGGTGCGCAGTATTTT. As protein: CASSVAPWDPGAQYF.